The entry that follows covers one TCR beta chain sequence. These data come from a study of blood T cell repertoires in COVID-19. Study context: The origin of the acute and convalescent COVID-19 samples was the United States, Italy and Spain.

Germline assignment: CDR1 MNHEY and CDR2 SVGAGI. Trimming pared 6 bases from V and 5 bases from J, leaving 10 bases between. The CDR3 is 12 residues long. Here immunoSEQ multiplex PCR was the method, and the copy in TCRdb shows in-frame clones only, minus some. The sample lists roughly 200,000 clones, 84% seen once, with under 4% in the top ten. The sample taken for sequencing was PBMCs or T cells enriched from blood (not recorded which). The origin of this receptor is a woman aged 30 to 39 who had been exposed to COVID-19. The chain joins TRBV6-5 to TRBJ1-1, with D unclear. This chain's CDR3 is CASRTGGTEAFF. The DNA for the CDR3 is TGTGCCAGCAGGACGGGAGGGACTGAAGCTTTCTTT.